The clone carrying this TCR beta chain was seen at least ten times. The antigen remains unidentified. TCR alpha and TCR beta cDNA libraries with sample barcodes and UMIs came from 5'RACE using constant-segment primers. TCRdb analysed the 5' RACE reads with MiXCR anew, one entry per CDR3 protein. The data show hundreds of thousands of distinct CDR3 sequences, with about a sixth seen just once and 20% to 25% held by the top ten. Germline CDR1 and CDR2: MNHEY and SMNVEV (reference sequence). The CDR3 length is 13 residues. After removal of 5 bases from V and 4 bases from J, the junction contained 4 bases not matched to a gene. The data are from a study of T-cell memory formation after mild COVID-19. Study-wide background: Largely donor-specific TCR clusters were found.

General study points: Clones that got smaller from day 15 to 85 had even CD4/CD8, while clones growing later tipped toward CD4+. Certain responding clones were present in pre-infection memory, suggesting participation of cross-reactive memory.

This receptor was taken from a young man who had mild COVID-19 (a few samples of this study predate the infection). Cell type and time point are not known. The sequencing sample was made of PBMCs or a T cell subset sorted from them (not recorded which). This chain uses TRBV27 with TRBJ2-5, with TRBD2 matching over 7 bases. CDR3 amino acids: CASSLGGGETQYF. CDR3 in DNA: TGTGCCAGCAGTCTGGGGGGGGGAGAGACCCAGTACTTC.